These 22 T cell receptor beta chains came from one sample sequenced in a study of blood T cell repertoires in COVID-19. Assay: immunoSEQ multiplex PCR; the TCRdb copy retains only in-frame clones and omits some. Among about 210,000 clones listed, 75% to 85% were seen once. Specimen: PBMCs or T cells enriched from blood (not recorded which). These TCRs come from a man in his forties who had recovered from COVID-19.

This clone occurred a few times. Other nucleotide sequences in the sample specify the same CDR3. CDR3 region: CASSLAGQGASEQYF. The CDR3 DNA reads as TGTGCCAGCAGCTTAGCGGGACAGGGAGCATCCGAGCAGTACTTC. The chain combines TRBV7-2 with TRBJ2-7; 9 positions match TRBD1. Germline trimming cut 0 bases from V and 6 bases from J; bases unmatched to any gene: 6. Germline V gives CDR1 SGHTA, CDR2 FQGNSA. The CDR3 extends over 15 amino acids.

This clone was seen a handful of times. The chain carries TRBV7-2 and TRBJ1-2; D is unclear. The CDR3 has 13 residues. Trimming took off 1 base at V and 9 bases at J, with 12 bases between the two ends. Germline V lookup: CDR1 SGHTA, CDR2 FQGNSA. The DNA of the CDR3 is TGTGCCAGCAGCTTAGGGGCATTTAAAAGCTACACCTTC. Amino acids: CASSLGAFKSYTF.

The chain carries TRBV3-1 (or the pseudogene TRBV3-2) and TRBJ2-1, with 9 bases that match TRBD2. Losses at the gene ends were 4 bases for V and 2 bases for J; bases not matched to a gene: 12. Germline CDR1 LGHDT, CDR2 YNNKEL (reference sequence). CDR3 length: 18 amino acids. CDR3 protein: CASSRGPSGINTYNEQFF. The CDR3 DNA sequence: TGTGCCAGCAGCCGGGGTCCTAGCGGGATAAATACCTACAATGAGCAGTTCTTC.

The chain has TRBV7-3 and TRBJ1-2, with 9 bases aligning to TRBD1. The CDR3 is 13 residues long. Germline-derived CDR1 and CDR2 are SGHTA and FQGTGA. The ends lost 5 bases at V and 8 bases at J; junction bases unmatched: 6. Written as DNA, the CDR3 is TGTGCCAGCAGCCTTGGACAGGGGCAGGGCTACACCTTC. Its translation: CASSLGQGQGYTF. Together with reference TRBV7-3 and TRBJ1-2, the CDR3 gives the full variable domain: GAGVSQTPSNKVTEKGKYVELRCDPISGHTALYWYRQSLGQGPEFLIYFQGTGAADDSGLPNDRFFAVRPEGSVSTLKIQRTERGDSAVYLCASSLGQGQGYTFGSGTRLTVV.

This sequence joins TRBV7-9 and TRBJ2-7; 11 bases map to TRBD2. After removal of 5 bases from V and 5 bases from J, the junction contained 11 bases not matched to a gene. Germline V lookup: CDR1 SEHNR, CDR2 FQNEAQ (reference sequence). This CDR3 comprises 16 residues. CDR3 DNA sequence: TGTGCCAGCAGCGGGCCGGGAACTAGCGGGAGAAACGAGCAGTACTTC. It translates to CASSGPGTSGRNEQYF.

The chain combines TRBV14 with TRBJ1-2; tentative D call: TRBD1 (5 bases). This CDR3 region has 14 residues. V was pared by 1 base and J by 4 bases, with 10 bases between. The germline CDR1 and CDR2 sequences are SGHDN and FVKESK. The CDR3 nucleotides are TGTGCCAGCAGCCAAGCTGGGGCCCTCTATGGCTACACCTTC. The encoded protein is CASSQAGALYGYTF.

A note on this clone: Additional DNA sequences in this sample encode the identical CDR3. The CDR3 region is CASSLGQGGGYGYTF. The CDR3 DNA is TGCGCCAGCAGCTTGGGACAGGGTGGTGGCTATGGCTACACCTTC. V gene TRBV5-1 combines with J gene TRBJ1-2, with 7 positions matching TRBD1. CDR1 and CDR2 from the germline V gene are SGHRS and YFSETQ. The CDR3 extends over 15 amino acids. J was trimmed by 4 bases and V by 0 bases; bases with no gene match: 6.

The chain links TRBV18 to TRBJ2-1; TRBD1 might be the D (6 bases). The V and J ends lost 5 bases and 6 bases respectively, with 14 bases between them. Germline loops: CDR1 KGHSH, CDR2 LQKENI. The CDR3 runs 14 residues. CDR3 loop: CASSNRENFNEQFF. CDR3 sequence (DNA): TGTGCCAGCTCAAACAGGGAGAATTTCAATGAGCAGTTCTTC.

This sequence joins TRBV4-1 and TRBJ2-7; D not certain. This CDR3 has 16 amino acids. Trimming took off 5 bases at V and 0 bases at J, with 17 bases between the two ends. Germline V gives CDR1 MGHRA, CDR2 YSYEKL. The CDR3 sequence: CASSSEPGGSSYEQYF. CDR3 nucleotides: TGCGCCAGCAGCTCCGAGCCCGGCGGAAGCTCCTACGAGCAGTACTTC.

V is TRBV27 and J is TRBJ2-7; 9 bases match TRBD2. J gave up 2 bases and V 5 bases, and 7 bases lay outside the gene matches. This CDR3 is 15 amino acids long. Germline V gives CDR1 MNHEY, CDR2 SMNVEV (reference sequence). CDR3 loop: CASSPQTSGAYEQYF. The CDR3 nucleotides read TGTGCCAGCAGTCCCCAGACTAGCGGAGCCTACGAGCAGTACTTC.

The chain uses TRBV24-1 and TRBJ2-3; TRBD1 matches at 7 bases. The CDR3 consists of 15 residues. Per the germline V gene, CDR1 is KGHDR and CDR2 is SFDVKD. Trimming took 0 bases from V and 1 from J; bases not matched to a gene: 0. The CDR3 here is CATSDLDRGTDTQYF. In nucleotides, the CDR3 is TGTGCCACCAGTGATTTGGACAGGGGCACAGATACGCAGTATTTT.

The V gene is TRBV15, the J gene TRBJ1-2; D is unresolved. Germline V gene data show CDR1 as LNHNV and CDR2 as YYDKDF (reference sequence). CDR3 length: 18 amino acids. Trimming stripped 0 bases from V and 4 bases from J, with 21 bases between. The CDR3 nucleotides are TGTGCCACCAGCAGAGATATTAGCGCAGGAAGAAGAACCTATGGCTACACCTTC. Translated: CATSRDISAGRRTYGYTF.

The gene calls are TRBV5-1 and TRBJ2-6; TRBD1 is a possible D gene (5 bases). CDR3 length equals 15 residues. Germline CDR1 SGHRS, CDR2 YFSETQ. V was clipped by 7 bases and J by 0 bases, with 11 bases between them. The CDR3: CASGPGSSGANVLTF. CDR3 nucleotide sequence: TGCGCCAGCGGACCAGGGTCCTCTGGGGCCAACGTCCTGACTTTC.

The rearrangement uses TRBV6-5 and TRBJ1-3; D not resolved. Germline V gene lookup returns CDR1 MNHEY and CDR2 SVGAGI. The length of the CDR3 is 13 residues. The V and J ends lost 6 bases and 0 bases respectively, with 6 bases between them. The CDR3 sequence: CASSSVSGNTIYF. CDR3 DNA sequence: TGTGCCAGCAGCTCCGTCTCTGGAAACACCATATATTTT.

The chain combines TRBV9 with TRBJ1-1; 10 bases fit TRBD1. With V trimmed by 4 bases and J by 6 bases, 6 bases remained unmatched. The length of the CDR3 is 14 residues. The germline V gene has CDR1 SGDLS and CDR2 YYNGEE. CDR3 bases: TGTGCCAGCAGCTCGGGGACAGGGGACTCTGAAGCTTTCTTT. Translated: CASSSGTGDSEAFF.

The chain combines TRBV27 with TRBJ1-1; 7 bases align to TRBD1. This CDR3 spans 13 amino acids. V shed 5 bases, J shed 6 bases, and the junction held 6 bases outside the gene matches. The V gene's germline CDR1 is MNHEY and CDR2 SMNVEV (reference sequence). This CDR3 is CASSKQGPAEAFF. The CDR3 DNA is TGTGCCAGCAGTAAACAGGGGCCCGCTGAAGCTTTCTTT.

The chain combines TRBV5-1 with TRBJ2-2; 9 bases line up with TRBD1. The germline V gene encodes CDR1 SGHRS and CDR2 YFSETQ. Unmatched junction bases numbered 1, after V lost 0 bases and J lost 1 base. This CDR3 is 16 amino acids long. The CDR3 DNA follows: TGCGCCAGCAGCTTGGGGGGACAGGGGAACACCGGGGAGCTGTTTTTT. It translates to CASSLGGQGNTGELFF.

This clone was counted once. The gene calls are TRBV10-2 and TRBJ1-6, with 9 bases lining up with TRBD1. V lost 6 bases, J lost 7 bases, and 4 bases stayed unmatched. The germline CDR1 and CDR2 sequences are WSHSY and SAAADI. This CDR3 is built from 14 residues. CDR3 sequence: CASSRDRDNSPLHF. The CDR3 DNA reads TGCGCCAGCAGCCGGGACAGGGACAATTCACCCCTCCACTTT.

The CDR3, as DNA: TGTGCCAGCAGCTTATCCGGGAACCGGTTGAATACGCAGTATTTT. As protein: CASSLSGNRLNTQYF. The chain links TRBV7-9 to TRBJ2-3; D might be TRBD2 (5 bases). Trimming cost V 2 bases and J 7 bases, with 16 bases left between them. Germline V lookup: CDR1 SEHNR, CDR2 FQNEAQ (reference sequence). This CDR3 has 15 residues.

The chain uses TRBV9 and TRBJ1-1, with 9 bases that match TRBD1. CDR1 is SGDLS and CDR2 is YYNGEE in the germline V gene. This CDR3 comprises 16 residues. V trimming: 4 bases; J trimming: 3 bases; junction bases outside the gene matches: 10. CDR3 DNA sequence: TGTGCCAGCAGCCGGGGACAGGGAGGGGGTGACACTGAAGCTTTCTTT. Amino acids: CASSRGQGGGDTEAFF. Combining the CDR3 with reference TRBV9 and TRBJ1-1 gives the whole variable domain DSGVTQTPKHLITATGQRVTLRCSPRSGDLSVYWYQQSLDQGLQFLIQYYNGEERAKGNILERFSAQQFPDLHSELNLSSLELGDSALYFCASSRGQGGGDTEAFFGQGTRLTVV.

The chain employs TRBV19 and TRBJ2-7; 7 nucleotides line up with TRBD2. CDR3 length: 17 amino acids. Germline loops: CDR1 LNHDA, CDR2 SQIVND (reference sequence). V was pared by 0 bases and J by 2 bases, with 10 bases of the junction left unmatched. The CDR3 here is CASSIDLPSGNTYEQYF. CDR3 bases: TGTGCCAGTAGTATAGATTTGCCAAGCGGGAATACCTACGAGCAGTACTTC.

This rearrangement joins TRBV3-1 (or the pseudogene TRBV3-2) to TRBJ1-1, with 7 bases aligning to TRBD1. The CDR3 consists of 15 residues. From germline, CDR1 is LGHDT and CDR2 YNNKEL (reference sequence). The V gene end was trimmed by 0 bases and the J gene end by 0 bases; junction bases not matched to a gene: 1. The CDR3 bases are TGTGCCAGCAGCCAAGAAGGGACAGTGAACACTGAAGCTTTCTTT. It translates to CASSQEGTVNTEAFF.